Listed below are T cell receptor beta chains from one sample, sequenced in a study of blood T cell repertoires in COVID-19. Sequenced by immunoSEQ multiplex PCR; TCRdb stores in-frame clones only, minus some. The repertoire includes more than 250,000 clones, less than 90% of them detected once, and roughly 4.5% sits in the top ten. The sample consisted of peripheral blood. These receptor sequences come from a man aged 60 to 75 who had recovered from COVID-19. CDR3s include the opening cysteine and the closing phenylalanine or tryptophan. The D gene is left open where the match is weak. Clone size appears in some rows only: once, few, many, or a class for an expanded clone.

V gene: TRBV2
J gene: TRBJ2-5
D gene: TRBD2
clone size: NA
CDR3 DNA: TGTGCCAGCAGTCAACAACCTATTCTAGCGGGGGGGCGTTTGGAGACCCAGTACTTC
CDR3 protein: CASSQQPILAGGRLETQYF

V gene: TRBV30
J gene: TRBJ2-5
D gene: TRBD2
clone size: NA
CDR3 DNA: TGTGCTACCCCCGGGAGGGGGCAAGAGACCCAGTACTTC
CDR3 protein: CATPGRGQETQYF

V gene: TRBV30
J gene: TRBJ2-6
D gene: NA
clone size: once
CDR3 DNA: TGTGCCTGGGGTAGGAGGTCTACTGGGGCCAACGTCCTGACTTTC
CDR3 protein: CAWGRRSTGANVLTF

V gene: TRBV19
J gene: TRBJ2-7
D gene: NA
clone size: NA
CDR3 DNA: TGTGCCAGTAGTAAATCCAGCGGGCAGACCTACGAGCAGTACTTC
CDR3 protein: CASSKSSGQTYEQYF

V gene: TRBV29-1
J gene: TRBJ1-6
D gene: TRBD1
clone size: NA
CDR3 DNA: TGCAGCGTCGGACAGGGAGTTAATTCACCCCTCCACTTT
CDR3 protein: CSVGQGVNSPLHF

V gene: TRBV18
J gene: TRBJ2-3
D gene: TRBD1
clone size: NA
CDR3 DNA: TGTGCCAGCTCACGAGGGACAGGGCCAGATACGCAGTATTTT
CDR3 protein: CASSRGTGPDTQYF

V gene: TRBV18
J gene: TRBJ2-3
D gene: NA
clone size: NA
CDR3 DNA: TGTGCCAGCTCACCAGGGGGCGGCACAGATACGCAGTATTTT
CDR3 protein: CASSPGGGTDTQYF

V gene: TRBV30
J gene: TRBJ2-7
D gene: NA
clone size: NA
CDR3 DNA: TGTGCCTGGAGTAACGGGGGCTACGAGCAGTACTTC
CDR3 protein: CAWSNGGYEQYF

V gene: TRBV9
J gene: TRBJ2-1
D gene: TRBD1
clone size: NA
CDR3 DNA: TGTGCCAGCAGCCCCAGGGGACAGACCTACAATGAGCAGTTCTTC
CDR3 protein: CASSPRGQTYNEQFF

V gene: TRBV7-8
J gene: TRBJ2-7
D gene: TRBD1
clone size: NA
CDR3 DNA: TGTGCCAGCAGCAGAATTGTCGGGACAGGGGTCTACGAGCAGTACTTC
CDR3 protein: CASSRIVGTGVYEQYF

V gene: TRBV13
J gene: TRBJ2-5
D gene: NA
clone size: NA
CDR3 DNA: TGTGCCAGCAGCTTACGAGGCACCCAAGAGACCCAGTACTTC
CDR3 protein: CASSLRGTQETQYF

V gene: TRBV3-1/TRBV3-2
J gene: TRBJ2-5
D gene: TRBD2
clone size: NA
CDR3 DNA: TGTGCCAGCAGCCAAGATCCTGTGGCTAGCGGGAGTCCGGAGACCCAGTACTTC
CDR3 protein: CASSQDPVASGSPETQYF

V gene: TRBV2
J gene: TRBJ2-1
D gene: TRBD2
clone size: NA
CDR3 DNA: TGTGCCAGCAGTGCGACGGGACTAGCGGGAGGGCATGAGCAGTTCTTC
CDR3 protein: CASSATGLAGGHEQFF

V gene: TRBV19
J gene: TRBJ2-7
D gene: NA
clone size: NA
CDR3 DNA: TGTGCCAGTAGTAGGGCGGGAAGGTTCTACGAGCAGTACTTC
CDR3 protein: CASSRAGRFYEQYF

V gene: TRBV19
J gene: TRBJ2-7
D gene: TRBD2
clone size: once
CDR3 DNA: TGTGCCAGTAGTACCCCGAGGGCTAGCGGGATCTACGAGCAGTACTTC
CDR3 protein: CASSTPRASGIYEQYF

V gene: TRBV6-2/TRBV6-3
J gene: TRBJ2-7
D gene: TRBD1
clone size: NA
CDR3 DNA: TGTGCCAGCAGTTACTCGATGGGACAGGGTAATTTGGTCGCCTACGAGCAGTACTTC
CDR3 protein: CASSYSMGQGNLVAYEQYF